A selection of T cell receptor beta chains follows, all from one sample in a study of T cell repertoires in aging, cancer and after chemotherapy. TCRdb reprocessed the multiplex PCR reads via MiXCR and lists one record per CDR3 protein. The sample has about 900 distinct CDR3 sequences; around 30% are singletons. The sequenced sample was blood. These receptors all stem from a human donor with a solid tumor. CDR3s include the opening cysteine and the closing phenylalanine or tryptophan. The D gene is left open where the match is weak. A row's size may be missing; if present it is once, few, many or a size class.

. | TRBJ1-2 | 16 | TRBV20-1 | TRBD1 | TGCAGTGCTAGAGGGGGACAGGGTGTAGCTAACTATGGCTACACCTTC | CSARGGQGVANYGYTF
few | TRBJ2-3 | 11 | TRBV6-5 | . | TGTGCCAGCAGCAGCTTGGGTACGCAGTATTTT | CASSSLGTQYF
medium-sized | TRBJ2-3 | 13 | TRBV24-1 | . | TGTGCCACCAGTGACCGGACTCCTAATACGCAGTATTTT | CATSDRTPNTQYF
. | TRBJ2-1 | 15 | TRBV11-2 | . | TGTGCCAGCAGTTTGAGGGACTTCCTATACAATGAGCAGTTCTTC | CASSLRDFLYNEQFF
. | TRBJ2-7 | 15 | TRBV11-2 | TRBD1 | TGTGCCAGCAGCTTGACAGGGGGCCCTTCCTACGAGCAGTACTTC | CASSLTGGPSYEQYF
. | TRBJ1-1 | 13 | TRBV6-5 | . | TGTGCCAGCACATGGGGGGTTGACACTGAAGCTTTCTTT | CASTWGVDTEAFF
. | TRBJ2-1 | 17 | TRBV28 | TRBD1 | TGTGCCAGCAGTTCACCTCTCACGGGACAGGCCGTCTATGAGCAGTTCTTC | CASSSPLTGQAVYEQFF
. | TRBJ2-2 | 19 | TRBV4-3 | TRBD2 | TGCGCCAGCAGCCAAGTGCCACTAGCGGGGGGCACGGGGACCGGGGAGCTGTTTTTT | CASSQVPLAGGTGTGELFF
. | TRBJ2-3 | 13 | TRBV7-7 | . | TGTGCCAGCAGTGCCTCCGGGACAGATACGCAGTATTTT | CASSASGTDTQYF
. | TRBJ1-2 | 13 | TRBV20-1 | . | TGCAGTGCTCGGGGGGACTGGGCCTATGGCTACACCTTC | CSARGDWAYGYTF
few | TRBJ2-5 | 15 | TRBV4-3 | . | TGCGCCAGCAGCCAAGATCTCAGGGCTGGAGAGACCCAGTACTTC | CASSQDLRAGETQYF
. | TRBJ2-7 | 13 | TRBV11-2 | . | TGTGCCAGCGGGGTCTGGATCTCCTACGAGCAGTACTTC | CASGVWISYEQYF
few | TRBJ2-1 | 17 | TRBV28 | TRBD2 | TGTGCCAGCAGTTTTGGACTAGCGGGGGGGCGGTTAGATGAGCAGTTCTTC | CASSFGLAGGRLDEQFF
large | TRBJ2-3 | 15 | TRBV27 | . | TGTGCCAGCAGTTTATTTCTACCGGTTGCAGATACGCAGTATTTT | CASSLFLPVADTQYF
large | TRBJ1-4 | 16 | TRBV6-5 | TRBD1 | TGTGCCAGCAGTTACTCCGGGCAGGGGGCTAATGAAAAACTGTTTTTT | CASSYSGQGANEKLFF
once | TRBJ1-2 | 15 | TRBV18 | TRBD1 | TGTGCCAGCTCACTCAATGGGGACAGTCGCTATGGCTACACCTTC | CASSLNGDSRYGYTF
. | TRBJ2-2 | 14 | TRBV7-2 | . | TGTGCCAGCAGCTTACAGGGAGCCACCGGGGAGCTGTTTTTT | CASSLQGATGELFF
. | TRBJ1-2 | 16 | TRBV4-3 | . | TGCGCCAGCAGCCAAGTGGCCAGGGGCCCATTAAAGGGCTACACCTTC | CASSQVARGPLKGYTF
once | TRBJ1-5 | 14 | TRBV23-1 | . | TGCGCCAGCACCTCGGACTGTAGCAATCAGCCCCAGCATTTT | CASTSDCSNQPQHF
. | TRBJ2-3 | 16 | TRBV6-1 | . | TGTGCCAGCAGTGAAGTTTGGGGACCCAACACAGATACGCAGTATTTT | CASSEVWGPNTDTQYF
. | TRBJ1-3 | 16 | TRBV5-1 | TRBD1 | TGCGCCAGCAGCGATCACGACAGGGGCTCTGGAAACACCATATATTTT | CASSDHDRGSGNTIYF
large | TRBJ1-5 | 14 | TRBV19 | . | TGTGCCAGTAGTATTTGGGGTATAGGGCAGCCCCAGCATTTT | CASSIWGIGQPQHF
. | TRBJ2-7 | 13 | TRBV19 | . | TGTGCCAGTAGTATTGGGGCAGGCTACGAGCAGTACTTC | CASSIGAGYEQYF
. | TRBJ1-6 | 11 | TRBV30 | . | TGTGCCTGGGGAGCGAATTCACCCCTCCACTTT | CAWGANSPLHF
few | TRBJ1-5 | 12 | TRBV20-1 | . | TGCAGTGCCCGGCCGGGCAATCAGCCCCAGCATTTT | CSARPGNQPQHF
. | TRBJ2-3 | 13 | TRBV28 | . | TGTGCCAGCATAAGGGGTGGCACAGATACGCAGTATTTT | CASIRGGTDTQYF